This T cell receptor (beta chain) was identified during a study of blood T cell repertoires in COVID-19. About the study: Material from acute and convalescent COVID-19 was sourced from the United States, Italy and Spain. Sample material is recorded as cDNA or gDNA derived from T cells, B-cell-depleted T cells, or PBMCs.

The assay was immunoSEQ multiplex PCR, and TCRdb's table has in-frame clones only and misses some. Of 150,000 to 180,000 clones detected, roughly four fifths appear once; the ten largest clones hold around 7.1%. Before being deemed recovered, Cohort 3 donors had two negative PCRs, clearance, or symptom resolution. The sequence derives from a man aged 45 to 65 who had recovered from COVID-19. The material sequenced was PBMCs or T cells enriched from blood (not recorded which).

CDR3 in amino acids: CSVAAGTGGGNYGYTF. DNA for the CDR3: TGCAGCGTAGCCGCCGGGACAGGGGGAGGTAACTATGGCTACACCTTC. The chain combines TRBV29-1 with TRBJ1-2; 11 bases match TRBD1. CDR1 and CDR2 (germline): SQVTM, ANQGSEA. The CDR3 is 16 amino acids. V was clipped by 6 bases and J by 1 base; unmatched bases: 10.